A selection of T cell receptor beta chains follows, all from one sample in a study of early T cells in non-severe SARS-CoV-2 infection. From the 5' RACE reads, TCRdb called clonotypes with MiXCR, one entry per CDR3 protein. In the table there are tens of thousands of distinct CDR3 sequences, about 10% of which are singletons. The sequencing sample was made of whole blood. These receptors all come from an adult who was a healthcare worker with PCR-confirmed SARS-CoV-2 infection or an uninfected control (not recorded which). The CDR3 runs from the conserved cysteine through the conserved F or W. A D gene is named only where the DNA matches it firmly. The listing skips clone size in some rows; elsewhere it reads once, few, many or a size class.

TRBJ2-1,many,TRBV9,TRBD2,CASSVTLAGAYNEQFF,TGTGCCAGCAGCGTAACTCTAGCGGGAGCCTACAATGAGCAGTTCTTC
TRBJ1-5,many,TRBV10-3,TRBD1,CAISDRDRVNQPQHF,TGTGCCATCAGTGACCGGGACAGGGTAAATCAGCCCCAGCATTTT
TRBJ2-7,many,TRBV29-1,NA,CSVETSYEQYF,TGCAGCGTTGAAACCTCTTACGAGCAGTACTTC
TRBJ1-5,many,TRBV21-1,NA,CASTGGRDISNQPQHF,TGTGCCAGCACGGGGGGAAGGGACATTAGCAATCAGCCCCAGCATTTT
TRBJ2-1,few,TRBV5-1,TRBD2,CASSLGGTTLNEQFF,TGCGCCAGCAGCTTGGGGGGGACTACCCTCAATGAGCAGTTCTTC
TRBJ2-7,many,TRBV27,TRBD2,CASSFLAGVIYEQYF,TGTGCCAGCAGTTTTTTGGCGGGAGTTATCTACGAGCAGTACTTC
TRBJ2-7,few,TRBV4-1,NA,CASSQDTRGPYEQYF,TGCGCCAGCAGCCAAGATACCAGGGGCCCCTACGAGCAGTACTTC
TRBJ2-7,few,TRBV7-9,NA,CASSLGVNYEQYF,TGTGCCAGCAGCTTAGGGGTTAACTACGAGCAGTACTTC
TRBJ2-3,many,TRBV5-4,TRBD2,CASSFPLAGGTDTQYF,TGTGCCAGCAGCTTCCCACTAGCGGGGGGCACAGATACGCAGTATTTT
TRBJ2-7,many,TRBV7-2,NA,CASSLGGLKEQQYF,TGTGCCAGCAGCTTAGGGGGACTCAAAGAGCAGCAGTACTTC
TRBJ1-5,NA,TRBV12-3/TRBV12-4,TRBD1,CASSYRGADQPQHF,TGTGCCAGCAGTTACAGGGGCGCCGATCAGCCCCAGCATTTT
TRBJ2-3,NA,TRBV7-2,TRBD2,CASSLVVSGTDTQYF,TGTGCCAGCAGCTTAGTGGTTAGCGGGACAGATACGCAGTATTTT
TRBJ2-7,many,TRBV6-2/TRBV6-3,TRBD1,CASSPGQGASYEQYF,TGTGCCAGCAGCCCTGGACAGGGGGCATCCTACGAGCAGTACTTC
TRBJ2-1,few,TRBV15,TRBD1,CATSRDQAGGNVNEQFF,TGTGCCACCAGCAGAGATCAGGCAGGGGGCAACGTGAATGAGCAGTTCTTC
TRBJ2-1,many,TRBV20-1,NA,CSARDPYEQFF,TGCAGTGCTAGAGATCCTTATGAGCAGTTCTTC
TRBJ2-3,NA,TRBV20-1,NA,CSALLEFATDTQYF,TGCAGTGCACTGCTGGAATTTGCAACAGATACGCAGTATTTT
TRBJ2-1,few,TRBV18,TRBD2,CASSPYPMTSGSGDEQFF,TGTGCCAGCTCACCTTACCCTATGACTAGCGGGAGTGGCGATGAGCAGTTCTTC
TRBJ2-1,NA,TRBV7-6,NA,CASSSGRRSSYNEQFF,TGTGCCAGCAGCTCAGGACGGAGGAGCTCCTACAATGAGCAGTTCTTC
TRBJ2-1,few,TRBV5-1,NA,CASSPGGGMNYNEQFF,TGCGCCAGCAGCCCGGGCGGCGGGATGAATTACAATGAGCAGTTCTTC
TRBJ2-5,many,TRBV29-1,TRBD2,CSVSSGQETQYF,TGCAGCGTCTCTAGCGGGCAAGAGACCCAGTACTTC
TRBJ2-1,NA,TRBV11-3,NA,CASSGGTAYNEQFF,TGTGCCAGCAGCGGAGGGACAGCGTACAATGAGCAGTTCTTC
TRBJ2-1,many,TRBV11-2,TRBD2,CASSLEGGRREASYNEQFF,TGTGCCAGCAGCTTAGAGGGGGGGCGGCGGGAGGCCTCCTACAATGAGCAGTTCTTC
TRBJ2-2,NA,TRBV7-2,TRBD2,CASSWAGALTGELFF,TGTGCCAGCAGTTGGGCGGGAGCTCTCACCGGGGAGCTGTTTTTT
TRBJ2-1,NA,TRBV5-4,NA,CASSSSDDGTFNEQFF,TGTGCCAGCAGCTCGAGCGACGACGGGACTTTCAATGAGCAGTTCTTC
TRBJ1-1,many,TRBV5-1,NA,CASVAGDPRNTEAFF,TGCGCCAGCGTGGCGGGGGACCCAAGAAACACTGAAGCTTTCTTT
TRBJ2-7,few,TRBV11-2,TRBD2,CASSNQAGRLAGGSSYEQYF,TGTGCCAGCAGTAACCAAGCGGGGCGACTAGCGGGGGGTAGCTCCTACGAGCAGTACTTC
TRBJ2-7,NA,TRBV3-1,NA,CASSDAGRPSEQYF,TGTGCCAGCAGCGATGCGGGGAGACCATCAGAGCAGTACTTC
TRBJ2-1,NA,TRBV29-1,NA,CSGAGGTSGLVQFF,TGCAGCGGGGCTGGTGGGACCTCAGGGTTAGTGCAGTTCTTC
TRBJ1-2,many,TRBV7-8,NA,CASSFGGRYGYTF,TGTGCCAGCAGCTTCGGGGGACGCTATGGCTACACCTTC
TRBJ1-1,few,TRBV12-3/TRBV12-4,NA,CASSRDPSRTEAFF,TGTGCCAGCAGCCGGGACCCTTCCCGCACTGAAGCTTTCTTT
TRBJ2-7,many,TRBV30,TRBD1,CAWTGGWSYEQYF,TGTGCCTGGACAGGGGGCTGGTCCTACGAGCAGTACTTC
TRBJ2-5,NA,TRBV3-1,NA,CASSLPPETQYF,TGTGCCAGCAGCCTCCCCCCAGAGACCCAGTACTTC
TRBJ2-6,many,TRBV3-1,NA,CASSQVTAISGANVLTF,TGTGCCAGCAGCCAAGTAACGGCGATCTCTGGGGCCAACGTCCTGACTTTC
TRBJ2-7,many,TRBV11-2,NA,CASSLARTPYEQYF,TGTGCCAGCAGCTTAGCCAGAACTCCCTACGAGCAGTACTTC
TRBJ1-2,many,TRBV29-1,NA,CSVEGTVYGYTF,TGCAGCGTTGAAGGGACAGTCTATGGCTACACCTTC
TRBJ2-3,few,TRBV18,NA,CASSPTGDTQYF,TGTGCCAGCTCACCTACGGGGGATACGCAGTATTTT
TRBJ1-4,NA,TRBV24-1,NA,CATSDGLVGTTNEKLFF,TGTGCCACCAGTGATGGCCTAGTTGGAACCACTAATGAAAAACTGTTTTTT
TRBJ1-2,NA,TRBV20-1,NA,CSARVRTDYGYTF,TGCAGTGCTAGAGTACGAACGGACTATGGCTACACCTTC
TRBJ2-4,many,TRBV5-1,NA,CASSLAGYGNIQYF,TGCGCCAGCAGCTTGGCAGGGTATGGAAACATTCAGTACTTC
TRBJ2-1,few,TRBV18,TRBD2,CASSPYLAGVGYNEQFF,TGTGCCAGCTCACCATATCTAGCGGGAGTCGGGTACAATGAGCAGTTCTTC
TRBJ1-1,NA,TRBV7-3,NA,CASSLTRGRVAEAFF,TGTGCCAGCAGCTTAACGAGGGGAAGGGTAGCTGAAGCTTTCTTT
TRBJ2-7,NA,TRBV9,TRBD1,CASSVEQGYEQYF,TGTGCCAGCAGCGTAGAACAGGGGTACGAGCAGTACTTC
TRBJ2-7,many,TRBV7-2,TRBD1,CASSLATGQTYEQYF,TGTGCCAGCAGCTTAGCGACGGGACAGACCTACGAGCAGTACTTC
TRBJ2-5,NA,TRBV12-3/TRBV12-4,TRBD2,CASSPSGGRGETQYF,TGTGCCAGCAGTCCGTCGGGGGGGAGGGGAGAGACCCAGTACTTC